One and the same sample provided the 22 T cell receptor beta chains below, sequenced in a study of T cells in Graves' hyperthyroidism and ophthalmopathy. Amplification yielded TCR beta CDR3 regions, with RNA transcripts as the source. TCR CDR3 underwent first-round RT-PCR with the HTBI primer set. Each CDR3 protein gets one entry after TCRdb re-called the multiplex PCR reads with MiXCR. The sample records approximately 430,000 distinct CDR3 sequences, 15% to 18% being singletons. The sample comprised blood. The receptors were gathered from a woman between 18 and 30 years old with Graves' hyperthyroidism.

V gene TRBV6-1 combines with J gene TRBJ2-7; 10 nucleotides match TRBD1. J lost 6 bases, V lost 5 bases, and 7 bases had no gene match. Germline V gives CDR1 MNHNS, CDR2 SASEGT. The CDR3 is 14 amino acids. For the CDR3, the DNA is TGTGCCAGCAGTATCCGGGACAGGGGCCCCGAGCAGTACTTC. This encodes CASSIRDRGPEQYF.

This clonotype was counted many times. The rearrangement joins TRBV24-1 to TRBJ2-3; 9 nucleotides align to TRBD1. The CDR3 has 15 amino acids. Per germline, CDR1 KGHDR and CDR2 SFDVKD. The trim removed 5 bases at V and 2 bases at J, leaving 4 bases unmatched. The CDR3 DNA is TGTGCCACCAGTGGGGGGACAGGGCACACAGATACGCAGTATTTT. It encodes CATSGGTGHTDTQYF.

Comments on this clonotype: A read error may explain this, as a much larger clone is one base away. The rearrangement links TRBV5-5 to TRBJ2-2, with TRBD1 identical over 8 bases. Germline-derived CDR1 and CDR2 are SGHKS and YYEKEE (reference sequence). The CDR3 is made up of 16 amino acids. V shed 7 bases and J 6 bases; nucleotides not matched to a gene: 14. The CDR3 here is CASCTTGTGSAGELFF. CDR3 sequence (DNA): TGTGCCAGCTGCACTACCGGGACAGGAAGCGCCGGGGAGCTGTTTTTT. The full variable domain, in which reference TRBV5-5 and TRBJ2-2 provide the parts outside the CDR3, is DAGVTQSPTHLIKTRGQQVTLRCSPISGHKSVSWYQQVLGQGPQFIFQYYEKEERGRGNFPDRFSARQFPNYSSELNVNALLLGDSALYLCASCTTGTGSAGELFFGEGSRLTVL.

This clonotype was detected ten times or more. CDR3 DNA sequence: TGTGCCAGCAGCCTCGGGACCGAGGGCAATGAGCAGTTCTTC. This codes for CASSLGTEGNEQFF. The chain employs TRBV7-3 and TRBJ2-1; either TRBD1 or TRBD2 may supply D (5 bases each). Germline CDR1 is SGHTA and CDR2 is FQGTGA. Trimming left V 5 bases short and J 6 bases short, with 14 bases between. The CDR3 sequence is 14 residues long. The full variable domain, its missing parts supplied by reference TRBV7-3 and TRBJ2-1, is GAGVSQTPSNKVTEKGKYVELRCDPISGHTALYWYRQSLGQGPEFLIYFQGTGAADDSGLPNDRFFAVRPEGSVSTLKIQRTERGDSAVYLCASSLGTEGNEQFFGPGTRLTVL.

This sequence joins TRBV2 and TRBJ1-5; no clear D. V shed 5 bases and J shed 2 bases, with 10 bases lying between them. CDR3 size: 14 residues. Germline-derived CDR1 and CDR2 are SNHLY and FYNNEI. DNA for the CDR3: TGTGCCAGCAGTTATTCGAACGGCAATCAGCCCCAGCATTTT. It is translated as CASSYSNGNQPQHF. The full variable domain, rest sourced from reference TRBV2 and TRBJ1-5, is EPEVTQTPSHQVTQMGQEVILRCVPISNHLYFYWYRQILGQKVEFLVSFYNNEISEKSEIFDDQFSVERPDGSNFTLKIRSTKLEDSAMYFCASSYSNGNQPQHFGDGTRLSIL.

This clonotype was counted at least ten times. The chain employs TRBV7-2 and TRBJ2-1, with D unclear. Trimming cost V 1 base and J 9 bases, with 16 bases left between them. The germline gives CDR1 SGHTA, CDR2 FQGNSA. This CDR3 has 15 amino acids. CDR3 amino acids: CASSLGGPGMGEQFF. The DNA of the CDR3 is TGTGCCAGCAGCTTAGGGGGTCCAGGAATGGGTGAGCAGTTCTTC.

In its sample, this clonotype was seen many times. The J gene is TRBJ2-7, the V gene TRBV5-6, with a tentative D call TRBD2 (6 bases). The CDR3 totals 17 residues. Per germline, CDR1 SGHDT and CDR2 YYEEEE. The V end was cut by 4 bases, the J end by 5 bases, with 25 bases between. The CDR3 DNA follows: TGTGCCAGCAGCAAGGGGACTTTTCTACCACCGAGAGACGAGCAGTACTTC. This sequence encodes CASSKGTFLPPRDEQYF.

This clonotype has a handful of counts. J is TRBJ1-5 and V is TRBV18; TRBD1 matches 7 bases. J lost 0 bases, V lost 3 bases, and 5 bases had no gene match. The CDR3 length is 16 residues. Germline assignment: CDR1 KGHSH and CDR2 LQKENI. The CDR3 bases are TGTGCCAGCTCACCGGAGGGACAGAGTAGCAATCAGCCCCAGCATTTT. Translated, it gives CASSPEGQSSNQPQHF.

This rearrangement joins TRBV20-1 to TRBJ2-1; D possibly corresponds to TRBD1 (6 bases). The CDR3 is made up of 14 amino acids. Trimming cost V 6 bases and J 0 bases, with 12 bases left between them. Per the germline V gene, CDR1 is DFQATT and CDR2 is SNEGSKA (reference sequence). DNA for the CDR3: TGCAGTGCCCTAGACAGGAGCTCCTACAATGAGCAGTTCTTC. This gives the protein CSALDRSSYNEQFF.

Many counts were recorded for this clonotype. This chain uses TRBV20-1 with TRBJ2-7; tentatively, D is TRBD1 (6 bases). CDR1 and CDR2 (germline): DFQATT, SNEGSKA (reference sequence). This CDR3 contains 15 residues. V was pared by 4 bases and J by 1 base, with 17 bases between. Here the CDR3 reads CSATPRQGISYEQYF. The CDR3 DNA reads TGCAGTGCTACCCCGCGGCAGGGGATTTCCTACGAGCAGTACTTC.

The chain uses TRBV12-5 and TRBJ2-6; D unclear. CDR3 length equals 14 residues. V was pared by 4 bases and J by 0 bases, with 4 bases between. Germline CDR1 is LGHNT and CDR2 is FRNRAP. As DNA, the CDR3 is TGTGCTAGTGGTTCAGCCTCTGGGGCCAACGTCCTGACTTTC. Protein: CASGSASGANVLTF.

This chain connects TRBV5-6 to TRBJ2-7; 7 bases line up with TRBD2. The germline V gene has CDR1 SGHDT and CDR2 YYEEEE. This CDR3 spans 15 amino acids. Trimming cost V 0 bases and J 2 bases; bases outside gene matches: 5. The DNA for the CDR3 is TGTGCCAGCAGCTTGGCCGGGCTAGCGGCCTACGAGCAGTACTTC. The encoded protein is CASSLAGLAAYEQYF.

This clonotype was seen repeatedly, ten times or more. The gene calls are TRBV10-3 and TRBJ2-5; perhaps TRBD2 as D (6 bases). This CDR3 comprises 15 residues. V gave up 0 bases and J gave up 3 bases, with 11 bases separating them. The germline gives CDR1 ENHRY, CDR2 SYGVKD. The CDR3 loop is CAISESPGVEETQYF. In DNA form, the CDR3 reads TGTGCCATCAGTGAGTCACCGGGGGTCGAAGAGACCCAGTACTTC.

This chain uses TRBV5-5 with TRBJ1-2, with 9 bases lining up with TRBD1. This CDR3 is built from 14 residues. Germline V gene lookup returns CDR1 SGHKS and CDR2 YYEKEE (reference sequence). Trimming removed 4 bases from V and 4 bases from J; junction bases left unmatched: 5. The CDR3 loop reads CASSTAGQGYGYTF. CDR3 coding DNA: TGTGCCAGCAGCACCGCGGGACAGGGCTATGGCTACACCTTC.

This clonotype was recorded at least ten times. CDR3 DNA sequence: TGTGCCAGCAGCTTGGATCCATGGACAGTGAACACTGAAGCTTTCTTT. Translation: CASSLDPWTVNTEAFF. The chain joins TRBV5-5 to TRBJ1-1, with D maybe TRBD1 (6 bases). Germline V lookup: CDR1 SGHKS, CDR2 YYEKEE (reference sequence). Trimming left V 0 bases short and J 0 bases short, with 12 bases between. The CDR3 is 16 amino acids.

The chain recombines TRBV3-1 with TRBJ2-7; 8 positions match TRBD1. The V and J ends lost 5 bases and 2 bases, in that order; junction bases with no gene match: 2. Germline CDR1 and CDR2: LGHDT and YNNKEL (reference sequence). This CDR3 is 13 amino acids long. The CDR3 sequence: CASSYRGAYEQYF. The CDR3 DNA reads as TGTGCCAGCAGCTACAGGGGGGCCTACGAGCAGTACTTC.

The V gene is TRBV6-6, the J gene TRBJ2-5; 9 bases match TRBD1. This CDR3 region has 15 residues. Germline V gene lookup returns CDR1 MNHNY and CDR2 SVGAGI (reference sequence). With 2 bases clipped from V and 2 bases from J, the junction kept 3 bases outside the gene matches. The CDR3 region has the DNA TGTGCCAGCAGTTACGGAGGGACAGGGCAAGAGACCCAGTACTTC. Translating gives CASSYGGTGQETQYF.

This clonotype was counted ten times or more. V is TRBV6-1 and J is TRBJ2-7, with 8 bases identical to TRBD1. CDR1 is MNHNS and CDR2 is SASEGT in the germline V gene. The length of the CDR3 is 14 residues. The junction had 8 bases not matched to a gene; V was cut back by 6 bases and J by 4 bases. The chain's CDR3 is CASRRQGRTYEQYF. In DNA, the CDR3 is TGTGCCAGCAGGCGACAGGGGAGAACGTACGAGCAGTACTTC.

The chain recombines TRBV7-6 with TRBJ1-3, with D possibly being TRBD1 (6 bases). CDR3 length: 16 amino acids. V was pared by 3 bases and J by 4 bases, with 16 bases between. Germline loops: CDR1 SGHVS, CDR2 FNYEAQ. CDR3 nucleotides: TGTGCCAGCAGCTTTACACAGGGAAGGGCCGGAAACACCATATATTTT. This codes for CASSFTQGRAGNTIYF. The whole variable domain, remainder taken from reference TRBV7-6 and TRBJ1-3, is GAGVSQSPRYKVTKRGQDVALRCDPISGHVSLYWYRQALGQGPEFLTYFNYEAQQDKSGLPNDRFSAERPEGSISTLTIQRTEQRDSAMYRCASSFTQGRAGNTIYFGEGSWLTVV.

This clonotype was seen ten or more times. This rearrangement joins TRBV6-2 or TRBV6-3 to TRBJ2-3; D gene ambiguous. The CDR3 totals 12 residues. Germline values: CDR1 MNHEY, CDR2 SVGEGT. Trimming removed 5 bases from V and 3 bases from J, with 6 bases in between. The CDR3 loop is CASSGTTDTQYF. As DNA, the CDR3 is TGTGCCAGCAGTGGAACTACAGATACGCAGTATTTT.

Many counts were recorded for this clonotype. The rearrangement joins TRBV5-1 to TRBJ2-2, with a possible D match to TRBD1 (6 bases). The CDR3 loop spans 16 amino acids. The V end lost 4 bases, the J end lost 3 bases, and 16 bases lay between the germline ends. Germline loops: CDR1 SGHRS, CDR2 YFSETQ. This chain's CDR3 is CASSARGPPDTGELFF. CDR3 in DNA: TGCGCCAGCAGCGCCAGGGGACCCCCGGACACCGGGGAGCTGTTTTTT. Combining the CDR3 with reference TRBV5-1 and TRBJ2-2 gives the whole variable domain KAGVTQTPRYLIKTRGQQVTLSCSPISGHRSVSWYQQTPGQGLQFLFEYFSETQRNKGNFPGRFSGRQFSNSRSEMNVSTLELGDSALYLCASSARGPPDTGELFFGEGSRLTVL.

This clonotype was seen a few times. V is TRBV4-2 and J is TRBJ1-2; 9 bases are shared with TRBD1. Germline assignment: CDR1 LGHNA and CDR2 YNFKEQ. There are 18 residues in the CDR3. V was pared by 4 bases and J by 3 bases, with 15 bases of the junction left unmatched. The CDR3 sequence: CASSPGPQGAGEDYGYTF. For the CDR3, the DNA is TGTGCCAGCAGCCCGGGCCCACAGGGGGCGGGGGAGGACTATGGCTACACCTTC.